The clone carrying this TCR beta chain has a handful of counts. Unique molecular identifiers were built into the TCRbeta library. TCRdb ran MiXCR on the PCR reads and lists one entry per CDR3 protein. Among 200,000 to 250,000 distinct CDR3 sequences listed, about 8.4% were seen once. This sample was included in a study of T-cell reconstitution after alpha-beta-depleted transplantation in children. The ends were cut back, 0 bases at V and 4 bases at J, with 10 bases in the middle. Germline V gene lookup returns CDR1 SGHRS and CDR2 YFSETQ. The CDR3 loop spans 15 amino acids. The chain links TRBV5-1 to TRBJ2-2; D is perhaps TRBD1 or TRBD2 (5 bases each). This TCR came from a male patient aged 2 to 9 who had a stem cell transplant for acute myeloid leukemia, so the T cells may come from the graft donor. Sequences were derived from PBMCs, mostly from graft donor cells, sampled 360 days after TCRalphabeta/CD19-depleted stem cell transplant. In nucleotides, the CDR3 is TGCGCCAGCAGCTTGGTGGGGACCTCCACCGGGGAGCTGTTTTTT. This encodes CASSLVGTSTGELFF.